This paragraph covers one T cell receptor beta chain sequence. Its cognate antigen is unknown. The assay was immunoSEQ multiplex PCR, and TCRdb's table has in-frame clones only and misses some. The profile shows approximately 110,000 clones, 88% of them singletons. This entry belongs to a study of identifying expanded T cells in peripheral blood. General observations from the study: Over two and four weeks, about 15 and 19 clones changed, versus roughly 1.2 between replicates.

Trimming cost V 6 bases and J 4 bases, with 6 bases left between them. The length of the CDR3 is 11 residues. Germline assignment: CDR1 SGHTA and CDR2 FQGNSA. No infections or other immune events were documented during collection. Sequenced: blood. The chain carries TRBV7-2 and TRBJ1-1; D is unclear. This sequence originates from a person aged 18 to 75 in good health. The CDR3 DNA follows: TGTGCCAGCAGGGTTAGCACTGAAGCTTTCTTT. Amino acids: CASRVSTEAFF.